The present T cell receptor beta chain was sequenced within a study of radiotherapy plus CTLA-4 blockade in lung cancer. Here immunoSEQ multiplex PCR was the method, and the copy in TCRdb shows in-frame clones only, minus some. The sample has tens of thousands of clones, over 65% seen once. Findings and caveats of the study: Clones of tumor-derived TCRs expanded in blood after radiotherapy plus ipilimumab.

Germline-derived CDR1 and CDR2 are SGHDN and FVKESK. V was clipped by 4 bases and J by 4 bases; unmatched bases: 6. The CDR3 is 14 residues long. To note about this clone: What it binds is unknown.

The receptor's source is a human donor with non-small cell lung cancer who had stable disease on radiotherapy plus ipilimumab. The sample was peripheral blood, taken from a patient treated with radiotherapy plus ipilimumab. This rearrangement joins TRBV14 to TRBJ1-2, with 7 bases aligning to TRBD1. The CDR3 sequence: CASSLGTESYGYTF. The CDR3 DNA follows: TGTGCCAGCAGCCTAGGGACAGAGAGCTATGGCTACACCTTC. The full variable domain, rest sourced from reference TRBV14 and TRBJ1-2, is EAGVTQFPSHSVIEKGQTVTLRCDPISGHDNLYWYRRVMGKEIKFLLHFVKESKQDESGMPNNRFLAERTGGTYSTLKVQPAELEDSGVYFCASSLGTESYGYTFGSGTRLTVV.